The 26 T cell receptor beta chains below come from one sample, sequenced in a study of cytomegalovirus exposure and HLA in healthy donors. PCR involved 60 Vbeta and 13 Jbeta primers. Sequencing used immunoSEQ multiplex PCR; TCRdb keeps in-frame clones, though not all of them. The sample holds approximately 45,000 clones; around 73% are singletons and the top ten take less than 4%. Sequencing used PBMCs. Receptor source: a woman aged 25 to 45 in good health and CMV-seronegative.

The table lists this clone with a few counts. The rearrangement uses TRBV6-5 and TRBJ2-3; tentative D call: TRBD2 (6 bases). V gave up 2 bases and J gave up 5 bases, with 11 bases separating them. CDR3 length: 14 residues. Per germline, CDR1 MNHEY and CDR2 SVGAGI. The CDR3 nucleotides are TGTGCCAGCAGTTACGGAGGGTCCCAAGATACGCAGTATTTT. This sequence encodes CASSYGGSQDTQYF.

V is TRBV6-1 and J is TRBJ1-4; 8 nucleotides align to TRBD1. Germline CDR1 reads MNHNS; CDR2 reads SASEGT. V was clipped by 8 bases and J by 2 bases; unmatched bases: 7. This CDR3 contains 15 residues. CDR3 loop: CASGSRQGTNEKLFF. Written as DNA, the CDR3 is TGTGCCAGCGGCTCTCGACAGGGGACTAATGAAAAACTGTTTTTT.

The chain carries TRBV5-4 and TRBJ1-6; 8 bases are a match to TRBD1. The V and J ends lost 1 base and 0 bases, in that order; junction bases with no gene match: 6. Germline CDR1 reads SGHNT; CDR2 reads YYREEE (reference sequence). The CDR3 has 18 amino acids. The CDR3 DNA follows: TGTGCCAGCAGCTTGTACCAGGGGGCTGGCTCCTATAATTCACCCCTCCACTTT. Amino acids: CASSLYQGAGSYNSPLHF.

The rearrangement joins TRBV6-4 to TRBJ2-1; 9 bases line up with TRBD2. V lost 0 bases and J lost 8; bases outside the gene matches: 5. This CDR3 region has 15 residues. From germline, CDR1 is MRHNA and CDR2 SNTAGT. CDR3 DNA: TGTGCCAGCAGTGACTCGGCTAGCGGGATAGATGAGCAGTTCTTC. Its translation is CASSDSASGIDEQFF.

The chain joins TRBV5-4 to TRBJ2-3; TRBD2 matches at 7 bases. The V gene's germline CDR1 is SGHNT and CDR2 YYREEE (reference sequence). This CDR3 region has 17 residues. V was pared by 0 bases and J by 0 bases, with 7 bases of the junction left unmatched. CDR3 amino acids: CASSLGGGGSSTDTQYF. The CDR3 DNA sequence: TGTGCCAGCAGCTTGGGTGGCGGGGGAAGTAGCACAGATACGCAGTATTTT.

This chain links TRBV30 with TRBJ2-1, with D tentatively TRBD2 (6 bases). Per germline, CDR1 GTSNPN and CDR2 SVGIG (reference sequence). CDR3 length equals 15 residues. The ends were cut back, 1 base at V and 4 bases at J, with 14 bases in the middle. CDR3 sequence (DNA): TGTGCCTGGAGTGAAGGAGGGGTAGGGTACAATGAGCAGTTCTTC. This encodes CAWSEGGVGYNEQFF.

A remark on this clone: Mismatch with germline at one junction end may stem from a read error. This chain joins TRBV25-1 and TRBJ2-1, with 8 bases identical to TRBD2. The length of the CDR3 is 12 residues. CDR1 and CDR2 from the germline V gene are MGHDK and SYGVNS. The CDR3 protein is CASSEAGGGGFF. CDR3 coding DNA: TGTGCAAGCAGCGAGGCGGGGGGTGGGGGGTTCTTC. The full variable domain, in which reference TRBV25-1 and TRBJ2-1 provide the parts outside the CDR3, is EADIYQTPRYLVIGTGKKITLECSQTMGHDKMYWYQQDPGMELHLIHYSYGVNSTEKGDLSSESTVSRIRTEHFPLTLESARPSHTSQYLCASSEAGGGGFFGPGTRLTVL.

There are a few counts of this clone. The gene calls are TRBV5-6 and TRBJ1-5; 7 positions agree with TRBD1. This CDR3 region has 14 residues. Germline CDR1 SGHDT, CDR2 YYEEEE. J lost 7 bases, V lost 4 bases, and 8 bases had no gene match. This CDR3 reads CASSQGGFGQPQHF. As DNA, the CDR3 is TGTGCCAGCAGCCAGGGGGGTTTCGGCCAGCCCCAGCATTTT. The entire variable domain, with the rest obtained from reference TRBV5-6 and TRBJ1-5, is as follows: DAGVTQSPTHLIKTRGQQVTLRCSPKSGHDTVSWYQQALGQGPQFIFQYYEEEERQRGNFPDRFSGHQFPNYSSELNVNALLLGDSALYLCASSQGGFGQPQHFGDGTRLSIL.

The sample holds a few counts of this clone. V is TRBV6-4 and J is TRBJ2-2; 7 nucleotides agree with TRBD1. V gave up 5 bases and J gave up 3 bases; unmatched junction bases: 3. The CDR3 has 14 residues. Germline CDR1 and CDR2: MRHNA and SNTAGT. CDR3 in amino acids: CASSPGQDTGELFF. The CDR3 nucleotides are TGTGCCAGCAGTCCAGGACAGGACACCGGGGAGCTGTTTTTT.

The V call is TRBV11-2, the J call TRBJ1-3; perhaps TRBD1 as D (6 bases). CDR3 length equals 15 residues. V was pared by 1 base and J by 2 bases, with 9 bases between. Germline CDR1 is SGHAT and CDR2 is FQNNGV. CDR3 nucleotide sequence: TGTGCCAGCAGCTTAGGACCAGGGGCTGGAAACACCATATATTTT. Its translation is CASSLGPGAGNTIYF.

This clone appeared a few times. The rearrangement uses TRBV7-6 and TRBJ2-3; the D gene is possibly TRBD2 (6 bases). The germline gives CDR1 SGHVS, CDR2 FNYEAQ. The CDR3 has 14 residues. Trimming pared 4 bases from V and 6 bases from J, leaving 14 bases between. Written as DNA, the CDR3 is TGTGCCAGCAGCTCCACCCCGGAGGGGGATACGCAGTATTTT. Translated, it gives CASSSTPEGDTQYF.

The chain recombines TRBV6-1 with TRBJ1-5; D remains ambiguous. This CDR3 has 16 residues. V was trimmed by 2 bases and J by 2 bases, leaving 13 bases between them. Germline V gene sequence: CDR1 MNHNS, CDR2 SASEGT. CDR3 DNA sequence: TGTGCCAGCAGTGAATTCAATAACGGAGGCAATCAGCCCCAGCATTTT. It codes for CASSEFNNGGNQPQHF.

This chain connects TRBV29-1 to TRBJ2-5, with TRBD2 matching 8 bases. CDR1 SQVTM and CDR2 ANQGSEA come from the germline V gene. Unmatched junction bases numbered 8, after V lost 3 bases and J lost 5 bases. The CDR3 loop spans 14 amino acids. The CDR3 reads CSVDRSGSWETQYF. The CDR3 DNA sequence: TGCAGCGTTGATCGAAGCGGGAGTTGGGAGACCCAGTACTTC. Combining the CDR3 with reference TRBV29-1 and TRBJ2-5 gives the whole variable domain SAVISQKPSRDICQRGTSLTIQCQVDSQVTMMFWYRQQPGQSLTLIATANQGSEATYESGFVIDKFPISRPNLTFSTLTVSNMSPEDSSIYLCSVDRSGSWETQYFGPGTRLLVL.

This clone was observed a few times. In DNA form, the CDR3 reads TGTGCCAGCAGTCAAGAGCTCAGGGCGAACACTGAAGCTTTCTTT. It translates to CASSQELRANTEAFF. V gene TRBV7-2 combines with J gene TRBJ1-1; tentatively, D is TRBD1 (5 bases). The CDR3 covers 15 residues. Germline values: CDR1 SGHTA, CDR2 FQGNSA. V was trimmed by 6 bases and J by 1 base, leaving 15 bases between them. Complete variable domain (other parts from reference TRBV7-2 and TRBJ1-1): GAGVSQSPSNKVTEKGKDVELRCDPISGHTALYWYRQSLGQGLEFLIYFQGNSAPDKSGLPSDRFSAERTGGSVSTLTIQRTQQEDSAVYLCASSQELRANTEAFFGQGTRLTVV.

This chain uses TRBV28 with TRBJ2-7; TRBD2 agrees at 8 bases. The CDR3 spans 17 residues. The junction had 16 bases not matched to a gene; V was cut back by 6 bases and J by 3 bases. Germline CDR1 MDHEN, CDR2 SYDVKM. The chain's CDR3 is CASSPAGSGGENYEQYF. DNA of the CDR3: TGTGCCAGCAGCCCTGCCGGGAGCGGGGGAGAGAACTACGAGCAGTACTTC. The whole variable domain, remainder taken from reference TRBV28 and TRBJ2-7, is DVKVTQSSRYLVKRTGEKVFLECVQDMDHENMFWYRQDPGLGLRLIYFSYDVKMKEKGDIPEGYSVSREKKERFSLILESASTNQTSMYLCASSPAGSGGENYEQYFGPGTRLTVT.

This clone was found a few times. The V and J genes are TRBV4-1 and TRBJ1-3; D is uncertain. The CDR3 has 15 residues. Germline CDR1 MGHRA, CDR2 YSYEKL. Between the trimmed V and J ends, which lost 0 bases and 0 bases, there was a span of 6 bases. CDR3 residues: CASSQEDTSGNTIYF. The CDR3 region has the DNA TGCGCCAGCAGCCAAGAAGACACCTCTGGAAACACCATATATTTT.

The chain joins TRBV4-1 to TRBJ1-2; D might be TRBD1 (5 bases). CDR1 is MGHRA, CDR2 YSYEKL, per germline. The CDR3 is made up of 17 amino acids. Trimming shortened V by 0 bases and J by 3 bases, and 17 bases separated the two germline ends. This CDR3 is CASSQENKGHRDYGYTF. The CDR3 coding sequence is TGCGCCAGCAGCCAAGAAAATAAAGGACACAGAGACTATGGCTACACCTTC.

J is TRBJ2-7 and V is TRBV7-9; 7 positions match TRBD1. J gave up 2 bases and V 5 bases, and 6 bases lay outside the gene matches. Germline V gene data show CDR1 as SEHNR and CDR2 as FQNEAQ (reference sequence). The CDR3 has 14 amino acids. This CDR3 reads CASSPRDRTYEQYF. DNA for the CDR3: TGTGCCAGCAGCCCACGGGACAGAACCTACGAGCAGTACTTC.

V gene TRBV12-5 combines with J gene TRBJ1-4; D not resolved. CDR3 length: 8 amino acids. V lost 11 bases, J lost 8 bases, and 3 bases lay in between. Germline lookup yields CDR1 LGHNT and CDR2 FRNRAP. The CDR3 DNA sequence: TGTGCTGAGGAAAAACTGTTTTTT. This encodes CAEEKLFF.

This clone was seen only once. This rearrangement joins TRBV19 to TRBJ2-5; D gene ambiguous. Germline CDR1 reads LNHDA; CDR2 reads SQIVND (reference sequence). V gave up 6 bases and J gave up 2 bases, with 13 bases separating them. The CDR3 is 14 amino acids. Here the CDR3 DNA reads TGTGCCAGTAGCCCCCACCAGAAACAAGAGACCCAGTACTTC. Protein: CASSPHQKQETQYF.

The rearrangement links TRBV7-2 to TRBJ2-1, with TRBD2 matching 10 bases. Trimming cost V 6 bases and J 8 bases; bases outside gene matches: 10. In germline, CDR1 is SGHTA, CDR2 FQGNSA. This CDR3 has 15 residues. CDR3 in DNA: TGTGCCAGCAGGCTTGGACTAGCGGAGTCATATGAGCAGTTCTTC. Translation: CASRLGLAESYEQFF.

This clone has only a few counts. V usage is TRBV28 and J usage is TRBJ1-4, with 8 bases lining up with TRBD1. CDR3 length equals 14 residues. The germline CDR1 and CDR2 sequences are MDHEN and SYDVKM. Trimming took 6 bases from V and 3 from J; bases not matched to a gene: 3. The CDR3 here is CASSSGQANEKLFF. The CDR3 DNA reads TGTGCCAGCAGCTCGGGACAGGCTAATGAAAAACTGTTTTTT. Variable domain in full (rest from reference TRBV28 and TRBJ1-4): DVKVTQSSRYLVKRTGEKVFLECVQDMDHENMFWYRQDPGLGLRLIYFSYDVKMKEKGDIPEGYSVSREKKERFSLILESASTNQTSMYLCASSSGQANEKLFFGSGTQLSVL.

This clone was seen a handful of times. V is TRBV7-9 and J is TRBJ1-3; 9 positions agree with TRBD1. The V gene end was trimmed by 5 bases and the J gene end by 1 base; junction bases not matched to a gene: 3. The germline gives CDR1 SEHNR, CDR2 FQNEAQ (reference sequence). This CDR3 spans 15 amino acids. DNA of the CDR3: TGTGCCAGCAGCATCGGACAGGGGTCTGGAAACACCATATATTTT. Translated: CASSIGQGSGNTIYF.

This chain uses TRBV7-6 with TRBJ2-7; 8 bases fit TRBD1. Germline V gene data show CDR1 as SGHVS and CDR2 as FNYEAQ. The CDR3 covers 13 residues. V shed 4 bases, J shed 4 bases, and the junction held 3 bases outside the gene matches. The CDR3 sequence is CASSYDRGYEQYF. The DNA for the CDR3 is TGTGCCAGCAGCTACGACAGGGGTTACGAGCAGTACTTC. The full variable domain, rest sourced from reference TRBV7-6 and TRBJ2-7, is GAGVSQSPRYKVTKRGQDVALRCDPISGHVSLYWYRQALGQGPEFLTYFNYEAQQDKSGLPNDRFSAERPEGSISTLTIQRTEQRDSAMYRCASSYDRGYEQYFGPGTRLTVT.

The V call is TRBV9, the J call TRBJ1-2; TRBD1 matches 8 bases. Germline CDR1 SGDLS, CDR2 YYNGEE. This CDR3 region has 14 residues. Trimming at V came to 2 bases and at J to 9 bases, leaving 9 bases not matched to a gene. The CDR3 spells CASSVVDRVSSYTF. The CDR3 coding sequence is TGTGCCAGCAGCGTTGTGGACAGGGTCTCGAGCTACACCTTC.

This clone was recorded a few times. This chain uses TRBV2 with TRBJ2-3; TRBD1 is a possible D gene (6 bases). Germline V gives CDR1 SNHLY, CDR2 FYNNEI. V was pared by 4 bases and J by 6 bases, with 20 bases between. CDR3 length equals 16 residues. CDR3 nucleotides: TGTGCCAGCAGTGTGTCACCCGGGGCCCAGGGGGATACGCAGTATTTT. Amino acid sequence: CASSVSPGAQGDTQYF.